A single sample is the source of the 16 T cell receptor beta chains below, sequenced in a study of T cells in Graves' hyperthyroidism and ophthalmopathy. Researchers amplified the TCR beta CDR3 regions from RNA transcripts. First-round RT-PCR with HTBI primers amplified the TCR CDR3 region. TCRdb passed the multiplex PCR reads through MiXCR, listing each CDR3 protein once. The sample has under 700,000 distinct CDR3 sequences, around 42% seen once. The sequenced sample was peripheral blood or thyroid tissue (not recorded which). The receptors originated from a woman aged 18 to 35 with Graves' hyperthyroidism.

This chain connects TRBV29-1 to TRBJ1-1, with a tentative D call TRBD1 (5 bases). This CDR3 is built from 14 residues. Trimming pared 1 base from V and 4 bases from J, leaving 13 bases between. Germline V lookup: CDR1 SQVTM, CDR2 ANQGSEA. DNA of the CDR3: TGCAGCGTTGAAGTAACGGTGGGGACCACTGAAGCTTTCTTT. Its translation: CSVEVTVGTTEAFF.

This clonotype was observed a few times. CDR3 nucleotides: TGTGCCAGTAAGCTAGCGGGATCCTACGAGCAGTACTTC. Translated: CASKLAGSYEQYF. V gene TRBV19 combines with J gene TRBJ2-7, with 9 positions matching TRBD2. This CDR3 has 13 residues. The ends lost 7 bases at V and 1 base at J; junction bases unmatched: 2. The germline CDR1 and CDR2 sequences are LNHDA and SQIVND (reference sequence).

This chain joins TRBV2 and TRBJ1-3, with TRBD1 as a possible D gene (5 bases). V lost 5 bases, J lost 4 bases, and 15 bases lay in between. This CDR3 has 15 amino acids. Germline loops: CDR1 SNHLY, CDR2 FYNNEI. CDR3 residues: CASSSGTFGGNTIYF. DNA for the CDR3: TGTGCCAGCAGTTCCGGGACTTTCGGCGGAAACACCATATATTTT.

V is TRBV7-9 and J is TRBJ1-1; no reliable D call. V shed 1 base and J shed 5 bases, with 14 bases lying between them. Germline CDR1 and CDR2: SEHNR and FQNEAQ (reference sequence). The CDR3 extends over 15 amino acids. CDR3 sequence reads: CASSLVRPMSTEAFF. For the CDR3, the DNA is TGTGCCAGCAGCTTAGTTAGACCTATGAGTACTGAAGCTTTCTTT.

The chain uses TRBV29-1 and TRBJ2-6; D remains unclear. Germline V lookup: CDR1 SQVTM, CDR2 ANQGSEA. V was trimmed by 4 bases and J by 1 base, leaving 8 bases between them. This CDR3 has 14 amino acids. The CDR3 reads CSVVGVSGANVLTF. The DNA of the CDR3 is TGCAGCGTTGTTGGGGTATCTGGGGCCAACGTCCTGACTTTC.

Notes on this clonotype: Germline is not matched at one junction end, which may reflect a read error. The CDR3 here is CASSQLPGEKLFF. CDR3 nucleotide sequence: TGCGCCAGCAGCCAACTACCGGGTGAAAAACTGTTTTTT. The rearrangement links TRBV6-1 to TRBJ1-4; D call uncertain. Germline CDR1 reads MNHNS; CDR2 reads SASEGT. The CDR3 covers 13 residues.

The chain joins TRBV24-1 to TRBJ2-5; D might be TRBD1 (5 bases). CDR3 length: 12 amino acids. V dropped 8 bases and J dropped 9 bases, with 15 bases sitting between them. CDR1 and CDR2 from the germline V gene are KGHDR and SFDVKD. CDR3 nucleotides: TGTGCCACCATCAGGGCCGGTCAGCCCCAGTACTTC. This translates into CATIRAGQPQYF.

The sample holds a few counts of this clonotype. The CDR3 DNA follows: TGCAGTGCTAGTAAGACAGGGCCCCAAGAGACCCAGTACTTC. Its translation is CSASKTGPQETQYF. V usage is TRBV20-1 and J usage is TRBJ2-5; 7 bases match TRBD1. V lost 3 bases and J lost 1; bases outside the gene matches: 5. CDR1 is DFQATT and CDR2 is SNEGSKA in the germline V gene (reference sequence). This CDR3 contains 14 residues.

This clonotype appeared a few times. Compared with germline, one end of the junction differs, possibly owing to a read error. The chain carries TRBV7-9 and TRBJ2-7, with TRBD1 matching over 9 bases. The CDR3 extends over 17 amino acids. Germline V lookup: CDR1 SEHNR, CDR2 FQNEAQ (reference sequence). CDR3 nucleotides: TGCGCCAGCAGCCAAGGTACGAGGGACAGGGCTTCCTACGAGCAGTACTTC. Translating gives CASSQGTRDRASYEQYF.

The chain combines TRBV20-1 with TRBJ2-6; D not resolved. Germline-derived CDR1 and CDR2 are DFQATT and SNEGSKA (reference sequence). This CDR3 contains 14 residues. Trimming took 0 bases from V and 2 from J, leaving 5 bases between them. The CDR3 region has the DNA TGCAGTGCTAGAGATCGCCCTGGGGCCAACGTCCTGACTTTC. It is translated as CSARDRPGANVLTF.

This clonotype turned up a few times. V gene TRBV6-1 combines with J gene TRBJ1-2; 9 nucleotides align to TRBD1. The V gene's germline CDR1 is MNHNS and CDR2 SASEGT. The CDR3 is 14 amino acids. The ends lost 5 bases at V and 6 bases at J; junction bases unmatched: 7. The CDR3 spells CASSYLGDRDGYTF. CDR3 coding DNA: TGTGCCAGCAGTTACCTAGGGGACAGGGATGGCTACACCTTC.

In its sample, this clonotype was seen many times. The chain carries TRBV29-1 and TRBJ1-1; D is unclear. CDR1 is SQVTM and CDR2 is ANQGSEA in the germline V gene. The germline V and J ends were trimmed by 7 bases and 2 bases, with 8 bases remaining between them. The CDR3 length is 11 residues. This CDR3 is CSAHDNTEAFF. The CDR3 nucleotides read TGCAGCGCCCACGATAACACTGAAGCTTTCTTT.

The J gene is TRBJ1-6, the V gene TRBV6-1; 7 nucleotides agree with TRBD1. V was pared by 3 bases and J by 19 bases, with 6 bases of the junction left unmatched. The germline V gene has CDR1 MNHNS and CDR2 SASEGT. CDR3 length: 11 residues. CDR3 coding DNA: TGTGCCAGCAGTGACCCAGCAGGGGGACACTTT. It translates to CASSDPAGGHF.

This clonotype occurred many times. The chain carries TRBV2 and TRBJ1-2, with no clear D. The CDR3 spans 12 residues. Germline V lookup: CDR1 SNHLY, CDR2 FYNNEI. V gave up 4 bases and J gave up 7 bases, with 10 bases separating them. CDR3 DNA sequence: TGTGCCAGCAGTGGGTCCGGCCCTGGCTACACCTTC. Translated, it gives CASSGSGPGYTF.

This clonotype was detected only a few times. Germline is not matched at one junction end, which may reflect a read error. The V call is TRBV29-1, the J call TRBJ2-7, with D maybe TRBD2 (6 bases). CDR1 SQVTM and CDR2 ANQGSEA come from the germline V gene. The CDR3 loop spans 13 amino acids. The CDR3 loop is CNVVLSGLYEQYF. In nucleotides, the CDR3 is TGCAACGTTGTTCTTAGCGGCCTCTACGAGCAGTACTTC.

This clonotype appeared many times. The chain employs TRBV7-8 and TRBJ2-6; no clear D. The CDR3 has 14 amino acids. V shed 2 bases and J shed 0 bases, with 2 bases lying between them. Germline CDR1 SGHVS, CDR2 FQNEAQ. CDR3 sequence: CASSLTSGANVLTF. The DNA for the CDR3 is TGTGCCAGCAGCTTAACCTCTGGGGCCAACGTCCTGACTTTC.